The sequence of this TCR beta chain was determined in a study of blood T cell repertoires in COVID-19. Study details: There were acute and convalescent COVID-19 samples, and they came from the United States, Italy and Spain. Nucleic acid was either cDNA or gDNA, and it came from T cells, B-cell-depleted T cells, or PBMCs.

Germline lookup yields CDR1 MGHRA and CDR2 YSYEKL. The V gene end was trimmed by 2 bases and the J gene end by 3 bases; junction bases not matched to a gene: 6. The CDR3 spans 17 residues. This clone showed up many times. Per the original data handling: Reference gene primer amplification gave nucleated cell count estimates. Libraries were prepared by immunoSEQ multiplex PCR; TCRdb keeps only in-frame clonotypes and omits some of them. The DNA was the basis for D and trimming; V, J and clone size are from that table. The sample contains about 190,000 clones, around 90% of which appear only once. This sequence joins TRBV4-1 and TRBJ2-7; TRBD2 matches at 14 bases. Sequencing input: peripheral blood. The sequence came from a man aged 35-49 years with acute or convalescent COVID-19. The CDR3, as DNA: TGCGCCAGCAGCCAACAACCCGGGACTAGCGGGGGCTACGAGCAGTACTTC. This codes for CASSQQPGTSGGYEQYF.